This record concerns one TCR beta chain sequence. Its antigen remains unidentified. The data belong to a study of T cells after posttransplantation cyclophosphamide. Study-wide results and limits: Tissue-infiltrating T cells from skin or gut overlapped little with blood T cells. TRB clonality was highly associated with recipient CMV seropositivity and reactivation.

The naive gate required viable CD3+CD4+ or CD3+CD8+ cells with CCR7+CD45RA+CD45RO-CD95-CD27+CD28+ phenotype. The trim removed 6 bases at V and 7 bases at J, leaving 7 bases unmatched. The CDR3 is made up of 14 amino acids. CDR1 MDHEN and CDR2 SYDVKM come from the germline V gene. Sequencing used immunoSEQ multiplex PCR; TCRdb keeps in-frame clones, though not all of them. The sample has about 31,000 clones; around 90% are singletons. This receptor was identified in a woman aged 55-75 years in good health, CMV-negative, and a related stem cell transplant donor. The rearrangement links TRBV28 to TRBJ1-2; 11 bases agree with TRBD1. Specimen: naive CD4+ T cells sorted from PBMCs. CDR3 amino acids: CASSQDRGRAGYTF. CDR3 coding DNA: TGTGCCAGCAGCCAGGACAGGGGGCGCGCTGGCTACACCTTC.